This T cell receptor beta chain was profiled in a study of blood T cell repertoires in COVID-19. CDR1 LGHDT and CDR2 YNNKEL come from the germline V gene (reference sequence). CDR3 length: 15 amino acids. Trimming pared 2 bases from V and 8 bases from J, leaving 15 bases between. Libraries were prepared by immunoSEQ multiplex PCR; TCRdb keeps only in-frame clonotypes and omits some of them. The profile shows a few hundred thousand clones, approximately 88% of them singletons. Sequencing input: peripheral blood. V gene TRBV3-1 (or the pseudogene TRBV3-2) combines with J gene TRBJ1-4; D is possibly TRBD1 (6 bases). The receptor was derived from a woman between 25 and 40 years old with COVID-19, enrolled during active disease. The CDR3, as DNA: TGTGCCAGCAGCCAACTCAGGGGAGAGGGAGAAAAACTGTTTTTT. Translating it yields CASSQLRGEGEKLFF.